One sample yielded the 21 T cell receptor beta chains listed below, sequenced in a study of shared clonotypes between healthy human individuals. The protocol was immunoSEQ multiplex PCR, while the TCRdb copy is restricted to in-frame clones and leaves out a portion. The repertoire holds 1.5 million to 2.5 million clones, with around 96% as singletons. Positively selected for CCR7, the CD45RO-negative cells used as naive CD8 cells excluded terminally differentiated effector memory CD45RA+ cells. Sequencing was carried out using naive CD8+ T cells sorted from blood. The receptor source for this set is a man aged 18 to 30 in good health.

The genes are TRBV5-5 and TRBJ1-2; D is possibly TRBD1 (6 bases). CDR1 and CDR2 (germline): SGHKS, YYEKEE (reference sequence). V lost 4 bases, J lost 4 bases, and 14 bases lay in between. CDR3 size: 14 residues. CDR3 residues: CASSGSQGPYGYTF. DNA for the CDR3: TGTGCCAGCAGCGGTTCACAGGGCCCCTATGGCTACACCTTC.

CDR3 loop: CSVEAWGQDPSGGSYEQYF. CDR3 sequence (DNA): TGCAGCGTTGAAGCCTGGGGACAGGACCCTAGCGGAGGCTCCTACGAGCAGTACTTC. The chain recombines TRBV29-1 with TRBJ2-7, with a weak D call TRBD1 (8 bases). The germline V gene encodes CDR1 SQVTM and CDR2 ANQGSEA. There are 19 residues in the CDR3. Trimming removed 1 base at V and 0 bases at J, with 25 bases between.

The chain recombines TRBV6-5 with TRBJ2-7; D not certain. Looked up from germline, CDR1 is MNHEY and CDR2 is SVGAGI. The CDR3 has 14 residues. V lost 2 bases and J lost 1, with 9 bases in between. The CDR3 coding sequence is TGTGCCAGCAGTTACCTTAGGGAATCCTACGAGCAGTACTTC. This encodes CASSYLRESYEQYF.

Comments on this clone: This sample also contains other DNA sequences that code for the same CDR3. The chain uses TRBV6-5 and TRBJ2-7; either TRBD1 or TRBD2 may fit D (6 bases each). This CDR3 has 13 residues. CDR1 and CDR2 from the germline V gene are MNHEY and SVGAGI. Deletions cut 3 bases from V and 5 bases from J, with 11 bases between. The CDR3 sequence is CASSYFGGDEQYF. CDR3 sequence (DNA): TGTGCCAGCAGTTATTTCGGGGGCGACGAGCAGTACTTC.

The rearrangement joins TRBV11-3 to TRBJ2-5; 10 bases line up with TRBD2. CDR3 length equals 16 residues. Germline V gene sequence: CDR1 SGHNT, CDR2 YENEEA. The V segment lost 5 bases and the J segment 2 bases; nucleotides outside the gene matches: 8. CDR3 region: CASSPTSGIAQETQYF. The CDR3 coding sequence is TGTGCCAGCAGCCCAACTAGCGGGATTGCTCAAGAGACCCAGTACTTC.

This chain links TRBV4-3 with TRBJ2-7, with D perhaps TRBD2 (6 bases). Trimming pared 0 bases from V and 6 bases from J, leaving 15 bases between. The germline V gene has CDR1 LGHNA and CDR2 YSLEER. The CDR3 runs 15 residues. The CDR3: CASSQDWREISEQYF. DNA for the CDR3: TGCGCCAGCAGCCAAGACTGGCGGGAAATTAGCGAGCAGTACTTC.

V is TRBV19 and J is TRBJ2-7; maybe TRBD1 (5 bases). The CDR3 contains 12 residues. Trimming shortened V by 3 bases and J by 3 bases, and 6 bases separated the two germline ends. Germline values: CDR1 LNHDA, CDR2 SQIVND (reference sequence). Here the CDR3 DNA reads TGTGCCAGTAGTATGGGGCACTACGAGCAGTACTTC. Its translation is CASSMGHYEQYF.

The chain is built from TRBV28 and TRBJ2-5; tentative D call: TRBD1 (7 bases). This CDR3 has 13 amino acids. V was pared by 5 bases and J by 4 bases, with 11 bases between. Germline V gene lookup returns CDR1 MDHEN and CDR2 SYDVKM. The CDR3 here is CASSPQGGETQYF. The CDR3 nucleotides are TGTGCCAGCAGTCCCCAGGGGGGAGAGACCCAGTACTTC.

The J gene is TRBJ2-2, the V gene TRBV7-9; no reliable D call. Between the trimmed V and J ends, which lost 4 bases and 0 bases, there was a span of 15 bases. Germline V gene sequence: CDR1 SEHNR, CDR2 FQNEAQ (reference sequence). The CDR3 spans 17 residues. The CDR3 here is CASSSGPLIPNTGELFF. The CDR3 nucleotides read TGTGCCAGCAGCTCCGGGCCCCTTATCCCGAACACCGGGGAGCTGTTTTTT.

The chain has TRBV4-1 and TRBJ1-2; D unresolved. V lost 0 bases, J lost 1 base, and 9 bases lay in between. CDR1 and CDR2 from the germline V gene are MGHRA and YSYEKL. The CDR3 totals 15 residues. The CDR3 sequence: CASSQDLEGNYGYTF. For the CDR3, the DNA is TGCGCCAGCAGCCAAGATTTAGAGGGTAACTATGGCTACACCTTC.

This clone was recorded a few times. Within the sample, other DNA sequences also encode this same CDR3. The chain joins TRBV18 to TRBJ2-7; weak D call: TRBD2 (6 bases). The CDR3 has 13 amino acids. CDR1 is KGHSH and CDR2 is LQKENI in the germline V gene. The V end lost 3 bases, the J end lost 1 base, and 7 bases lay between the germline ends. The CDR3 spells CASSPGGSYEQYF. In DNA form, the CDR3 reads TGTGCCAGCTCACCTGGGGGGTCCTACGAGCAGTACTTC. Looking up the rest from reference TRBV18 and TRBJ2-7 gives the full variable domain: NAGVMQNPRHLVRRRGQEARLRCSPMKGHSHVYWYRQLPEEGLKFMVYLQKENIIDESGMPKERFSAEFPKEGPSILRIQQVVRGDSAAYFCASSPGGSYEQYFGPGTRLTVT.

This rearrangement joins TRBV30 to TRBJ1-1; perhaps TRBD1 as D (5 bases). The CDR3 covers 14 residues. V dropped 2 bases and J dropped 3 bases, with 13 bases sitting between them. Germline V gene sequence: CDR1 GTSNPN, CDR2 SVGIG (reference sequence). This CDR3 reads CAWSWDPGDTEAFF. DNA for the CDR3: TGTGCCTGGAGTTGGGACCCGGGAGACACTGAAGCTTTCTTT.

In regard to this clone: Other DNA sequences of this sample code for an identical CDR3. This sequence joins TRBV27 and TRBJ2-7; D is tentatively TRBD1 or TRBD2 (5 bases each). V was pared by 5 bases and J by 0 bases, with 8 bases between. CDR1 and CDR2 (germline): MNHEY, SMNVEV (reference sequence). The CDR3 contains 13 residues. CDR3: CASSRDGSYEQYF. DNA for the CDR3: TGTGCCAGCAGTCGGGACGGCTCCTACGAGCAGTACTTC.

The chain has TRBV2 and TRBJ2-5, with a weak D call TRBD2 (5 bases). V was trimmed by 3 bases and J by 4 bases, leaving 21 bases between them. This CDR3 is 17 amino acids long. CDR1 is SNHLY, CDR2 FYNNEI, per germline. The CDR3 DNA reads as TGTGCCAGCAGTGAGGGTGGAGGACGAAGGATGTTAGAGACCCAGTACTTC. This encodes CASSEGGGRRMLETQYF.

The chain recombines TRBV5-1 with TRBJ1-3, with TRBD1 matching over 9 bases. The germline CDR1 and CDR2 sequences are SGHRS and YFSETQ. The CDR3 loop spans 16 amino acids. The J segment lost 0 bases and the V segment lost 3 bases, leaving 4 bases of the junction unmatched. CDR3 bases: TGCGCCAGCAGCTGGGACAGGGCCTCCTCTGGAAACACCATATATTTT. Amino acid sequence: CASSWDRASSGNTIYF.

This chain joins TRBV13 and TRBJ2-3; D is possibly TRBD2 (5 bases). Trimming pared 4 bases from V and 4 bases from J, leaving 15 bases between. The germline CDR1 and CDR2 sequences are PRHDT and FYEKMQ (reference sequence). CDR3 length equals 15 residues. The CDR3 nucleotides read TGTGCCAGCAGCTCGGGCGGGCACGGGGCAGATACGCAGTATTTT. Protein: CASSSGGHGADTQYF. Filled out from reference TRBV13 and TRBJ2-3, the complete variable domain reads AAGVIQSPRHLIKEKRETATLKCYPIPRHDTVYWYQQGPGQDPQFLISFYEKMQSDKGSIPDRFSAQQFSDYHSELNMSSLELGDSALYFCASSSGGHGADTQYFGPGTRLTVL.

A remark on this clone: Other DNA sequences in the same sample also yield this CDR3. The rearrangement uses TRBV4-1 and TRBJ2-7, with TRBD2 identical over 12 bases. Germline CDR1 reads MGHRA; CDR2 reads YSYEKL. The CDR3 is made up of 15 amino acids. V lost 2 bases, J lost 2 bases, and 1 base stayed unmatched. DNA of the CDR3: TGCGCCAGCAGCCAACTAGCGGGGGGGCCCTACGAGCAGTACTTC. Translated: CASSQLAGGPYEQYF.

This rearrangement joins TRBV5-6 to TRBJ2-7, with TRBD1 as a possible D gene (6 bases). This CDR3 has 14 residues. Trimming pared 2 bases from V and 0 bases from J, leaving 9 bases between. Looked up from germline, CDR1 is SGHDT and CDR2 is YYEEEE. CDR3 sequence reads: CASSFMTGSYEQYF. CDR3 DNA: TGTGCCAGCAGCTTTATGACAGGCTCCTACGAGCAGTACTTC.

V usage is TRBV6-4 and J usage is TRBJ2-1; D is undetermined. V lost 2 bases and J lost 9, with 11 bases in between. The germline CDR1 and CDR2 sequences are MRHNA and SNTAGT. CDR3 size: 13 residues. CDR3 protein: CASSDRRLGEQFF. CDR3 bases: TGTGCCAGCAGTGACCGCCGGCTAGGTGAGCAGTTCTTC.

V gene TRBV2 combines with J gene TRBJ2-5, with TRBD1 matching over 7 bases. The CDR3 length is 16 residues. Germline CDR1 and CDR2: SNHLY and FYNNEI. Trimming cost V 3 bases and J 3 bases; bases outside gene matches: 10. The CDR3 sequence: CASSEGAGGSKETQYF. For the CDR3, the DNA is TGTGCCAGCAGTGAGGGGGCAGGGGGTAGTAAAGAGACCCAGTACTTC.

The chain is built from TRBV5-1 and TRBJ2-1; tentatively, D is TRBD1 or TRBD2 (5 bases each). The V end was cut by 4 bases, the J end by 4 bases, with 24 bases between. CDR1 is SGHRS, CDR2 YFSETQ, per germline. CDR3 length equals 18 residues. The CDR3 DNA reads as TGCGCCAGCAGCCCTAGGGGTGGTAGCGAACTGGTTTACAATGAGCAGTTCTTC. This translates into CASSPRGGSELVYNEQFF.